The present entry profiles one T cell receptor beta chain with its context. The assay was immunoSEQ multiplex PCR, and TCRdb's table has in-frame clones only and misses some. The sample shows 280,000 or so clones, around 90% of them seen only once. This sample was included in a study of blood T cell repertoires in COVID-19. CDR1 and CDR2 (germline): MNHEY, SVGAGI. CDR3 length equals 16 residues. Trimming took 0 bases from V and 6 from J, leaving 17 bases between them. The chain recombines TRBV6-5 with TRBJ1-2; D gene ambiguous. Source material: PBMCs or T cells enriched from blood (not recorded which). This clonotype was obtained from a woman aged 18-29 years with acute COVID-19. The CDR3 here is CASSYSKRGTGHGYTF. The CDR3 DNA reads TGTGCCAGCAGTTACTCGAAGCGTGGCACCGGCCATGGCTACACCTTC.